The clone carrying this T cell receptor beta chain was found once. Its target is not known. V shed 4 bases and J shed 0 bases, with 10 bases lying between them. The length of the CDR3 is 15 residues. CDR1 is SEHNR, CDR2 FQNEAQ, per germline (reference sequence). This entry comes from a study of blood T cells in healthy people across ages. It was with a sample-barcoded 5' primer and a J-beta primer mix that a second PCR of roughly 7 to 12 cycles was run. TCRdb recomputed calls from the 5' RACE reads with MiXCR, one row per CDR3 protein. The table has about 800,000 distinct CDR3 sequences, 58% seen once. Whole-study results and caveats: Significant beta diversity loss was already apparent by age approximately 42, declining roughly linearly. There was a strong correlation between TCR beta diversity and naive T cell percentage.

The sample comprised blood. The chain joins TRBV7-9 to TRBJ2-1; D gene ambiguous. This clonotype was sampled from a young man in good health. CDR3 protein: CASSSGPHSYNEQFF. As DNA, the CDR3 is TGTGCCAGCAGCTCCGGGCCCCACTCCTACAATGAGCAGTTCTTC.